The 19 T cell receptor beta chains presented below share a single source sample, sequenced in a study of blood T cell repertoires in COVID-19. Sequencing was performed with immunoSEQ multiplex PCR; in TCRdb, only in-frame clones are kept and a portion is missing. Of a few hundred thousand clones listed, 75% to 90% are singletons. The sequenced material came from PBMCs or T cells enriched from blood (not recorded which). The receptors here all came from a young man who had recovered from COVID-19.

The chain combines TRBV2 with TRBJ2-1; the D gene is possibly TRBD1 (6 bases). The germline V and J ends were trimmed by 3 bases and 9 bases, with 12 bases remaining between them. The CDR3 is made up of 13 amino acids. Per the germline V gene, CDR1 is SNHLY and CDR2 is FYNNEI. The CDR3 sequence: CASSDQAGVEQFF. Written as DNA, the CDR3 is TGTGCCAGCAGTGATCAGGCAGGGGTTGAGCAGTTCTTC.

This clone has more than one count but fewer than ten. This chain's CDR3 is CASRDRAQETQYF. The DNA for the CDR3 is TGTGCCAGCAGAGACAGGGCACAAGAGACCCAGTACTTC. The rearrangement joins TRBV12-3 or TRBV12-4 to TRBJ2-5, with TRBD1 matching 7 bases. After removal of 6 bases from V and 2 bases from J, the junction contained 3 bases not matched to a gene. This CDR3 is built from 13 residues.

V usage is TRBV5-6 and J usage is TRBJ1-5, with TRBD1 matching over 12 bases. Looked up from germline, CDR1 is SGHDT and CDR2 is YYEEEE. V dropped 5 bases and J dropped 5; count of bases not matched to a gene: 5. The CDR3 totals 15 residues. CDR3 DNA: TGTGCCAGCAGACACGGGACAGGGGGCCATCAGCCCCAGCATTTT. Translating gives CASRHGTGGHQPQHF.

The chain recombines TRBV5-1 with TRBJ1-5; 11 bases map to TRBD1. The CDR3 has 14 amino acids. Germline-derived CDR1 and CDR2 are SGHRS and YFSETQ. V dropped 4 bases and J dropped 9; count of bases not matched to a gene: 6. This CDR3 reads CASSLGQGEAPQHF. CDR3 coding DNA: TGCGCCAGCAGCCTGGGACAGGGGGAGGCGCCCCAGCATTTT.

The chain uses TRBV7-8 and TRBJ2-3; 8 bases agree with TRBD2. The germline gives CDR1 SGHVS, CDR2 FQNEAQ. CDR3 length: 16 residues. Trimming at V came to 3 bases and at J to 2 bases, leaving 7 bases not matched to a gene. CDR3 sequence: CASSFGTSGYTDTQYF. The CDR3 bases are TGTGCCAGCAGCTTTGGTACTAGCGGCTACACAGATACGCAGTATTTT.

This clone is a singleton in its sample. This sequence joins TRBV19 and TRBJ2-2; no firm D call. Germline values: CDR1 LNHDA, CDR2 SQIVND (reference sequence). There are 19 residues in the CDR3. V was trimmed by 5 bases and J by 2 bases, leaving 24 bases between them. The CDR3 DNA reads TGTGCCAGTAGTTTAATGTTTCGTCGCAGAAGAAGAAACACCGGGGAGCTGTTTTTT. This codes for CASSLMFRRRRRNTGELFF.

The chain carries TRBV2 and TRBJ2-5, with D tentatively TRBD1 (6 bases). The germline V and J ends were trimmed by 6 bases and 4 bases, with 15 bases remaining between them. The CDR3 has 14 amino acids. Germline V gene data show CDR1 as SNHLY and CDR2 as FYNNEI. The CDR3 DNA is TGTGCCAGCAGAGAGACAGGCCCGGGAGAGACCCAGTACTTC. Residues: CASRETGPGETQYF.

This clone was detected once. The chain employs TRBV5-4 and TRBJ2-1; D gene ambiguous. Germline V gene lookup returns CDR1 SGHNT and CDR2 YYREEE (reference sequence). Trimming cost V 1 base and J 5 bases, with 10 bases left between them. The CDR3 has 14 residues. The CDR3 region has the DNA TGTGCCAGCAGCTTGTTAGCTAGAAACAATGAGCAGTTCTTC. This gives the protein CASSLLARNNEQFF.

This clone was counted only a few times. This chain connects TRBV6-5 to TRBJ1-6, with D possibly TRBD1 on 5 matching bases. Looked up from germline, CDR1 is MNHEY and CDR2 is SVGAGI. This CDR3 is built from 14 residues. Deletions cut 6 bases from V and 6 bases from J, with 12 bases between. The CDR3 region is CASRRGGSNSPLHF. The CDR3 DNA is TGTGCCAGCAGGCGGGGGGGTTCTAATTCACCCCTCCACTTT.

CDR3 loop: CASSVAGQSSYNSPLHF. CDR3 nucleotides: TGTGCCAGCAGCGTAGCGGGACAGAGCTCCTATAATTCACCCCTCCACTTT. The chain uses TRBV9 and TRBJ1-6, with 7 nucleotides matching TRBD1. J gave up 0 bases and V 0 bases, and 3 bases lay outside the gene matches. CDR1 is SGDLS, CDR2 YYNGEE, per germline. The CDR3 sequence is 17 residues long.

In this sample, this clone turned up once. The V gene is TRBV5-4, the J gene TRBJ2-5, with 7 bases matching TRBD1. Looked up from germline, CDR1 is SGHNT and CDR2 is YYREEE (reference sequence). CDR3 size: 14 residues. The junction had 3 bases not matched to a gene; V was cut back by 3 bases and J by 1 base. The CDR3 protein is CASSWGTVQETQYF. As DNA, the CDR3 is TGTGCCAGCAGCTGGGGGACAGTCCAAGAGACCCAGTACTTC.

This clone was counted a few times. Additional DNA sequences in this sample encode the identical CDR3. The chain combines TRBV12-3 or TRBV12-4 with TRBJ2-3; D gene ambiguous. The CDR3 is 13 residues long. Trimming cost V 2 bases and J 1 base, with 4 bases left between them. The CDR3 region has the DNA TGTGCCAGCAGTTTACAGGGCACAGATACGCAGTATTTT. Translated, it gives CASSLQGTDTQYF.

CDR3 sequence (DNA): TGTGCCAGAAGCCCCCCCGCGACAGGGGGCCGCAATGAGCAGTTCTTC. It encodes CARSPPATGGRNEQFF. V and J are TRBV7-5 and TRBJ2-1; the table gives TRBD1 as D, unverified against the DNA. TRBV7-5 is a pseudogene locus. The CDR3 extends over 16 amino acids.

The V call is TRBV28, the J call TRBJ1-4; no clear D gene. V shed 8 bases and J shed 11 bases, with 21 bases lying between them. Looked up from germline, CDR1 is MDHEN and CDR2 is SYDVKM. The CDR3 runs to 14 residues. CDR3 sequence: CASFLPEGKGKLFF. DNA of the CDR3: TGTGCCAGCTTCTTACCCGAGGGCAAAGGGAAACTGTTTTTT.

The chain is built from TRBV5-6 and TRBJ1-1; TRBD1 matches at 7 bases. CDR3 length equals 16 residues. Germline assignment: CDR1 SGHDT and CDR2 YYEEEE. V trimming: 5 bases; J trimming: 2 bases; junction bases outside the gene matches: 12. CDR3 region: CASRASRDRSNTEAFF. CDR3 DNA sequence: TGTGCCAGCAGGGCCTCCCGGGACAGATCTAACACTGAAGCTTTCTTT.

This chain links TRBV5-1 with TRBJ1-6, with unresolved D. Deletions cut 0 bases from V and 7 bases from J, with 5 bases between. Germline V gene data show CDR1 as SGHRS and CDR2 as YFSETQ. The CDR3 is made up of 13 amino acids. CDR3 protein: CASSLEANSPLHF. The CDR3 region has the DNA TGCGCCAGCAGCTTGGAAGCGAATTCACCCCTCCACTTT. Supplemented by reference TRBV5-1 and TRBJ1-6, the full variable domain reads KAGVTQTPRYLIKTRGQQVTLSCSPISGHRSVSWYQQTPGQGLQFLFEYFSETQRNKGNFPGRFSGRQFSNSRSEMNVSTLELGDSALYLCASSLEANSPLHFGNGTRLTVT.

The J gene is TRBJ1-1, the V gene TRBV27; the D is unclear. CDR1 and CDR2 (germline): MNHEY, SMNVEV (reference sequence). The CDR3 is 13 residues long. V was pared by 6 bases and J by 3 bases, with 11 bases between. CDR3 in amino acids: CASSGRGYTEAFF. CDR3 nucleotides: TGTGCCAGCAGCGGTAGAGGTTACACTGAAGCTTTCTTT.

This clone was detected once. One junction end disagrees with the germline gene, perhaps due to a read error. The chain couples TRBV13 to TRBJ1-2; D is possibly TRBD1 (5 bases). The CDR3 is 11 residues long. Germline lookup yields CDR1 PRHDT and CDR2 FYEKMQ (reference sequence). CDR3 region: CASSLEADKRF. Here the CDR3 DNA reads TGTGCCAGCAGCTTAGAGGCGGACAAGAGGTTC.

This chain joins TRBV7-9 and TRBJ1-2; a possible D gene is TRBD1 (5 bases). Germline CDR1 is SEHNR and CDR2 is FQNEAQ (reference sequence). V was pared by 3 bases and J by 7 bases, with 18 bases between. The CDR3 has 15 residues. CDR3 DNA sequence: TGTGCCAGCAGCTTGTCCTGGGACTCTAGGGGTGGCTACACCTTC. It encodes CASSLSWDSRGGYTF. Filled out from reference TRBV7-9 and TRBJ1-2, the complete variable domain reads DTGVSQNPRHKITKRGQNVTFRCDPISEHNRLYWYRQTLGQGPEFLTYFQNEAQLEKSRLLSDRFSAERPKGSFSTLEIQRTEQGDSAMYLCASSLSWDSRGGYTFGSGTRLTVV.